The 31 T cell receptor beta chains reported below all come from one sample, sequenced in a study of T cells in localized non-small cell lung cancer. TCRdb keeps only in-frame clones here, not all; method: immunoSEQ multiplex PCR. Among 9,000 or so clones listed, about 91% were seen once. Specimen: peripheral blood, collected before any cancer treatment. Source of these receptors: a woman aged 35 to 69 with stage I squamous cell lung carcinoma.

The V call is TRBV6-6, the J call TRBJ1-1; 9 nucleotides agree with TRBD1. CDR1 is MNHNY and CDR2 is SVGAGI in the germline V gene (reference sequence). The CDR3 contains 14 residues. The J segment lost 4 bases and the V segment lost 6 bases, leaving 6 bases of the junction unmatched. CDR3 bases: TGTGCCAGCAGCCGGGGACAGGGAAGCACTGAAGCTTTCTTT. This sequence encodes CASSRGQGSTEAFF.

The chain has TRBV19 and TRBJ1-2; D possibly corresponds to TRBD1 (6 bases). V shed 4 bases and J shed 5 bases, with 11 bases lying between them. This CDR3 comprises 13 residues. CDR1 is LNHDA, CDR2 SQIVND, per germline (reference sequence). For the CDR3, the DNA is TGTGCCAGTAGTAGGACAGCCTCATATGGCTACACCTTC. It encodes CASSRTASYGYTF.

V usage is TRBV7-2 and J usage is TRBJ1-5; the D is unclear. The CDR3 has 15 residues. Germline CDR1 is SGHTA and CDR2 is FQGNSA. The V end lost 1 base, the J end lost 0 bases, and 7 bases lay between the germline ends. Written as DNA, the CDR3 is TGTGCCAGCAGCTTAGTTGGAGGTAGCAATCAGCCCCAGCATTTT. Protein sequence: CASSLVGGSNQPQHF.

The chain employs TRBV27 and TRBJ1-1; 8 positions agree with TRBD1. Germline assignment: CDR1 MNHEY and CDR2 SMNVEV (reference sequence). The V segment lost 5 bases and the J segment 0 bases; nucleotides outside the gene matches: 8. The CDR3 loop spans 16 amino acids. The CDR3: CASSQIQGVLNTEAFF. CDR3 nucleotide sequence: TGTGCCAGCAGTCAAATACAGGGGGTCCTGAACACTGAAGCTTTCTTT.

The rearrangement joins TRBV7-2 to TRBJ2-7; D gene ambiguous. The CDR3 loop spans 12 amino acids. The germline CDR1 and CDR2 sequences are SGHTA and FQGNSA. V shed 3 bases and J shed 3 bases, with 6 bases lying between them. The CDR3: CASSFPRYEQYF. The CDR3 bases are TGTGCCAGCAGCTTTCCGCGCTACGAGCAGTACTTC.

This chain uses TRBV5-1 with TRBJ2-2; the D gene is possibly TRBD1 (5 bases). The CDR3 spans 15 residues. V lost 1 base and J lost 3, with 10 bases in between. Germline CDR1 and CDR2: SGHRS and YFSETQ. The CDR3 spells CASSLQGGDTGELFF. As DNA, the CDR3 is TGCGCCAGCAGCTTGCAGGGTGGGGACACCGGGGAGCTGTTTTTT.

In this sample, this clone turned up once. The rearrangement joins TRBV18 to TRBJ1-5; 8 bases are a match to TRBD1. J gave up 3 bases and V 8 bases, and 6 bases lay outside the gene matches. CDR1 KGHSH and CDR2 LQKENI come from the germline V gene. The CDR3 covers 14 residues. This CDR3 is CASQGQGTNQPQHF. The CDR3 DNA follows: TGTGCCAGCCAAGGACAGGGAACCAATCAGCCCCAGCATTTT. The full variable domain, in which reference TRBV18 and TRBJ1-5 provide the parts outside the CDR3, is NAGVMQNPRHLVRRRGQEARLRCSPMKGHSHVYWYRQLPEEGLKFMVYLQKENIIDESGMPKERFSAEFPKEGPSILRIQQVVRGDSAAYFCASQGQGTNQPQHFGDGTRLSIL.

The chain couples TRBV11-3 to TRBJ2-1; possibly TRBD1 or TRBD2 for D (5 bases each). The CDR3 spans 14 residues. V was trimmed by 1 base and J by 5 bases, leaving 9 bases between them. CDR1 is SGHNT and CDR2 is YENEEA in the germline V gene. The DNA of the CDR3 is TGTGCCAGCAGCTTAGCGGGACCAAACAATGAGCAGTTCTTC. Its translation: CASSLAGPNNEQFF.

V usage is TRBV27 and J usage is TRBJ2-1; TRBD2 agrees at 10 bases. The CDR3 runs to 15 residues. Losses at the gene ends were 2 bases for V and 7 bases for J; bases not matched to a gene: 5. The germline V gene has CDR1 MNHEY and CDR2 SMNVEV (reference sequence). The CDR3 loop is CASSLIAGGGNEQFF. DNA of the CDR3: TGTGCCAGCAGTTTAATAGCGGGGGGAGGAAATGAGCAGTTCTTC.

The rearrangement links TRBV9 to TRBJ1-4, with D possibly matching TRBD1 (6 bases). This CDR3 spans 16 amino acids. In germline, CDR1 is SGDLS, CDR2 YYNGEE. Trimming took 3 bases from V and 4 from J, leaving 16 bases between them. CDR3 nucleotide sequence: TGTGCCAGCAGCGGGGGGAACAACAGGGTTAATGAAAAACTGTTTTTT. Protein: CASSGGNNRVNEKLFF.

The table lists this clone with a few counts. The rearrangement links TRBV4-3 to TRBJ2-1; 11 bases are a match to TRBD2. Germline loops: CDR1 LGHNA, CDR2 YSLEER. J lost 4 bases, V lost 4 bases, and 6 bases had no gene match. The CDR3 sequence is 16 residues long. The CDR3 region has the DNA TGCGCCAGCAGCCGTCTAGCGGGGGGCGGTTACAATGAGCAGTTCTTC. It codes for CASSRLAGGGYNEQFF.

This chain uses TRBV4-2 with TRBJ2-2; D remains ambiguous. The V gene lost 4 bases and the J gene lost 6 bases, with 12 bases spanning the gap. This CDR3 has 14 residues. The V gene's germline CDR1 is LGHNA and CDR2 YNFKEQ. CDR3 loop: CASSRAYEPGELFF. DNA for the CDR3: TGTGCCAGCAGCCGAGCCTATGAGCCCGGGGAGCTGTTTTTT.

The CDR3 here is CASSRDMANYGYTF. The CDR3, as DNA: TGCGCCAGCAGCCGGGACATGGCTAACTATGGCTACACCTTC. The V call is TRBV5-1, the J call TRBJ1-2, with D possibly matching TRBD1 (6 bases). The CDR3 sequence is 14 residues long. V was clipped by 4 bases and J by 0 bases, with 10 bases between them. The germline V gene has CDR1 SGHRS and CDR2 YFSETQ. Full variable domain (outside the CDR3, taken from reference TRBV5-1 and TRBJ1-2): KAGVTQTPRYLIKTRGQQVTLSCSPISGHRSVSWYQQTPGQGLQFLFEYFSETQRNKGNFPGRFSGRQFSNSRSEMNVSTLELGDSALYLCASSRDMANYGYTFGSGTRLTVV.

J is TRBJ2-1 and V is TRBV7-2, with D perhaps matching TRBD1 (6 bases). The V gene lost 2 bases and the J gene lost 7 bases, with 18 bases spanning the gap. The CDR3 contains 16 residues. Per germline, CDR1 SGHTA and CDR2 FQGNSA. CDR3: CASSLKGVMERNEQFF. CDR3 sequence (DNA): TGTGCCAGCAGCTTAAAGGGGGTGATGGAGAGAAATGAGCAGTTCTTC.

CDR3 in amino acids: CAISGETGTGIKSEQFF. The DNA for the CDR3 is TGTGCCATCAGCGGGGAGACCGGGACAGGGATTAAGAGTGAGCAGTTCTTC. The chain combines TRBV10-3 with TRBJ2-1; 9 positions match TRBD1. The CDR3 has 17 residues. V dropped 6 bases and J dropped 9; count of bases not matched to a gene: 18. The germline gives CDR1 ENHRY, CDR2 SYGVKD.

The rearrangement links TRBV11-1 to TRBJ2-3; 8 nucleotides match TRBD1. This CDR3 is 14 amino acids long. With 8 bases clipped from V and 7 bases from J, the junction kept 11 bases outside the gene matches. The germline gives CDR1 SGHAT, CDR2 FQDESV (reference sequence). The CDR3 nucleotides are TGTGCCAGCGCAGGGGGCGATGGCGGGAATACGCAGTATTTT. Amino acids: CASAGGDGGNTQYF.

The chain joins TRBV11-2 to TRBJ2-5, with D maybe TRBD1 (7 bases). Trimming stripped 1 base from V and 7 bases from J, with 13 bases between. Germline V gene sequence: CDR1 SGHAT, CDR2 FQNNGV. CDR3 length equals 14 residues. CDR3 bases: TGTGCCAGCAGCTTAGCAGGGGGGACGGGGACCCAGTACTTC. As protein: CASSLAGGTGTQYF.

The chain employs TRBV7-9 and TRBJ2-7; 7 bases align to TRBD1. CDR1 and CDR2 from the germline V gene are SEHNR and FQNEAQ (reference sequence). The CDR3 has 15 amino acids. The ends lost 5 bases at V and 3 bases at J; junction bases unmatched: 10. The CDR3 nucleotides are TGTGCCAGCAGCCCCACGAGAGACAGGGTCTACGAGCAGTACTTC. Amino acid sequence: CASSPTRDRVYEQYF.

The rearrangement links TRBV7-8 to TRBJ2-2; D is undetermined. CDR3 length: 14 amino acids. The germline V gene encodes CDR1 SGHVS and CDR2 FQNEAQ. V lost 7 bases and J lost 4, with 13 bases in between. The CDR3 loop reads CASTNPSTTGELFF. DNA of the CDR3: TGTGCCAGCACCAATCCCTCGACCACCGGGGAGCTGTTTTTT.

The V gene is TRBV30, the J gene TRBJ1-2; D remains unclear. CDR1 is GTSNPN, CDR2 SVGIG, per germline (reference sequence). V lost 4 bases, J lost 1 base, and 16 bases lay in between. The CDR3 spans 15 residues. The CDR3 sequence is CAWNMLRDINYGYTF. The CDR3 nucleotides are TGTGCCTGGAATATGCTTCGTGATATTAACTATGGCTACACCTTC. The variable domain in full, completed from reference TRBV30 and TRBJ1-2, reads SQTIHQWPATLVQPVGSPLSLECTVEGTSNPNLYWYRQAAGRGLQLLFYSVGIGQISSEVPQNLSASRPQDRQFILSSKKLLLSDSGFYLCAWNMLRDINYGYTFGSGTRLTVV.

In this sample, this clone turned up once. The V and J genes are TRBV6-6 and TRBJ1-2; TRBD1 might be the D (6 bases). Deletions cut 4 bases from V and 2 bases from J, with 14 bases between. The CDR3 totals 15 residues. From germline, CDR1 is MNHNY and CDR2 SVGAGI (reference sequence). CDR3 in amino acids: CASSSGAQLNYGYTF. Written as DNA, the CDR3 is TGTGCCAGCAGTTCAGGGGCCCAGCTGAACTATGGCTACACCTTC.

The gene calls are TRBV4-1 and TRBJ2-3, with 10 positions matching TRBD2. Germline V gives CDR1 MGHRA, CDR2 YSYEKL. Germline trimming cut 1 base from V and 4 bases from J; bases unmatched to any gene: 8. This CDR3 region has 17 residues. The DNA for the CDR3 is TGCGCCAGCAGCCAAGTGGACTTAGGGACTAGCGCAGATACGCAGTATTTT. Its protein product is CASSQVDLGTSADTQYF.

Written as DNA, the CDR3 is TGCGCCAGCAGCAAAAAGACAGGGTTGAACACTGAAGCTTTCTTT. It specifies CASSKKTGLNTEAFF. V usage is TRBV5-1 and J usage is TRBJ1-1, with TRBD1 identical over 7 bases. Germline-derived CDR1 and CDR2 are SGHRS and YFSETQ. With V trimmed by 4 bases and J by 0 bases, 6 bases remained unmatched. CDR3 length: 15 amino acids.

CDR3 region: CASTRDSRYNEQFF. CDR3 sequence (DNA): TGTGCCAGCACTCGGGACTCCCGGTACAATGAGCAGTTCTTC. This sequence joins TRBV6-5 and TRBJ2-1; D may be TRBD2 (6 bases). The ends were cut back, 7 bases at V and 4 bases at J, with 14 bases in the middle. CDR1 is MNHEY and CDR2 is SVGAGI in the germline V gene. The CDR3 has 14 residues.

This chain uses TRBV2 with TRBJ2-2; 12 bases map to TRBD2. Germline CDR1 and CDR2: SNHLY and FYNNEI. With 11 bases clipped from V and 0 bases from J, the junction kept 7 bases outside the gene matches. The CDR3 spans 16 residues. The CDR3, as DNA: TGTGCCGGGGCCCTAGCGGGGGGGTCGAACACCGGGGAGCTGTTTTTT. Translating it yields CAGALAGGSNTGELFF.

V is TRBV13 and J is TRBJ1-5; D may be TRBD1 (5 bases). CDR3 length equals 14 residues. V lost 0 bases and J 6 bases, leaving 9 bases between the germline ends. Germline V gives CDR1 PRHDT, CDR2 FYEKMQ (reference sequence). The CDR3 region has the DNA TGTGCCAGCAGCTTAGGGCAGGGAGGTCAGCCCCAGCATTTT. Translated, it gives CASSLGQGGQPQHF.

This rearrangement joins TRBV18 to TRBJ1-4; D is ambiguous. The V end was cut by 4 bases, the J end by 8 bases, with 17 bases between. The CDR3 contains 15 residues. Per the germline V gene, CDR1 is KGHSH and CDR2 is LQKENI. This CDR3 is CASSLRTAAGEKLFF. The DNA for the CDR3 is TGTGCCAGCTCACTTCGGACCGCGGCGGGGGAAAAACTGTTTTTT.

The chain links TRBV19 to TRBJ1-1, with D possibly TRBD1 on 5 matching bases. This CDR3 is 14 amino acids long. Germline CDR1 reads LNHDA; CDR2 reads SQIVND (reference sequence). V shed 4 bases and J shed 4 bases, with 13 bases lying between them. For the CDR3, the DNA is TGTGCCAGTAGTAACCCCTCAGGGACCACTGAAGCTTTCTTT. It encodes CASSNPSGTTEAFF. Looking up the rest from reference TRBV19 and TRBJ1-1 gives the full variable domain: DGGITQSPKYLFRKEGQNVTLSCEQNLNHDAMYWYRQDPGQGLRLIYYSQIVNDFQKGDIAEGYSVSREKKESFPLTVTSAQKNPTAFYLCASSNPSGTTEAFFGQGTRLTVV.

This sequence joins TRBV13 and TRBJ2-2; D uncertain. Deletions cut 3 bases from V and 0 bases from J, with 11 bases between. Germline V gene data show CDR1 as PRHDT and CDR2 as FYEKMQ (reference sequence). There are 16 residues in the CDR3. The CDR3 here is CASSFQAYPNTGELFF. CDR3 coding DNA: TGTGCCAGCAGCTTTCAAGCCTACCCGAACACCGGGGAGCTGTTTTTT.

The rearrangement joins TRBV4-2 to TRBJ2-6, with no clear D. The V gene's germline CDR1 is LGHNA and CDR2 YNFKEQ. V was shortened by 0 bases and J by 1 base, with 4 bases between the two germline ends. The CDR3 covers 15 residues. CDR3 amino acids: CASSQDYSGANVLTF. The CDR3 DNA is TGTGCCAGCAGCCAAGATTATTCTGGGGCCAACGTCCTGACTTTC.

This chain joins TRBV11-3 and TRBJ2-2; D is unresolved. Germline V gene data show CDR1 as SGHNT and CDR2 as YENEEA. CDR3 size: 15 residues. V was cut by 4 bases and J by 4 bases, with 13 bases left in between. The CDR3 spells CASSSPAELTGELFF. For the CDR3, the DNA is TGTGCCAGCAGCTCACCGGCGGAGCTCACCGGGGAGCTGTTTTTT.